This is a list of T cell receptor beta chains from one sample in a study of blood T cell repertoires in COVID-19. The repertoire was sequenced with immunoSEQ multiplex PCR; TCRdb's copy has only in-frame clones and lacks some. This sample has approximately 73,000 clones, with approximately 77% found just once. Sequencing was carried out using peripheral blood. These receptors all stem from a woman in her 70s with acute or convalescent COVID-19. Both conserved end residues are part of each CDR3. A D gene is named only where the DNA matches it firmly. Clone size is not always given. Where it is, it says once, few, many or a class for expanded clones.

>NA|TRBJ1-1|NA|TRBV6-5
CASSYSRGPTEAFF
TGTGCCAGCAGTTACTCGCGGGGGCCCACTGAAGCTTTCTTT
>TRBD2|TRBJ2-3|NA|TRBV30
CAWSIGTSGVLGTDTQYF
TGTGCCTGGAGTATTGGGACTAGCGGGGTCCTAGGCACAGATACGCAGTATTTT
>TRBD2|TRBJ2-1|NA|TRBV27
CASSRAGTMAGGVDNEQFF
TGTGCCAGCAGTAGGGCAGGGACGATGGCGGGAGGAGTCGACAATGAGCAGTTCTTC
>TRBD1|TRBJ2-7|few|TRBV11-1
CASSSGQGIYEQYF
TGTGCCAGCAGCTCGGGACAGGGAATCTACGAGCAGTACTTC
>TRBD1|TRBJ1-2|NA|TRBV30
CAWTGGNYGYTF
TGTGCCTGGACAGGGGGAAACTATGGCTACACCTTC
>TRBD1|TRBJ2-1|NA|TRBV6-5
CASIAGGGEQFF
TGTGCCAGCATTGCAGGGGGTGGTGAGCAGTTCTTC
>TRBD2|TRBJ2-7|NA|TRBV7-8
CASSEGTNIDEQYF
TGTGCCAGCTCGGAGGGGACTAACATAGACGAGCAGTACTTC
>NA|TRBJ2-2|NA|TRBV11-2
CASSHRAGAEANTGELFF
TGTGCCAGCAGCCATCGTGCAGGGGCCGAAGCGAACACCGGGGAGCTGTTTTTT
>NA|TRBJ2-7|once|TRBV5-6
CASSLEITGLIDEQYF
TGTGCCAGCAGCTTGGAAATCACAGGGCTTATCGACGAGCAGTACTTC
>NA|TRBJ2-1|NA|TRBV7-8
CASSLVGSGEKQFF
TGTGCCAGCAGCTTAGTAGGTAGCGGTGAGAAGCAGTTCTTC
>TRBD2|TRBJ2-2|NA|TRBV7-6
CASSLEPRGGFTGELFF
TGTGCCAGCAGCTTAGAACCCCGGGGGGGCTTCACCGGGGAGCTGTTTTTT
>NA|TRBJ1-3|NA|TRBV5-1
CASSLNGDSGNTIYF
TGCGCCAGCAGCTTGAACGGGGACTCTGGAAACACCATATATTTT
>TRBD1|TRBJ1-4|NA|TRBV7-6
CASSPDRSNEKLFF
TGTGCCAGCAGCCCGGACAGGAGTAATGAAAAACTGTTTTTT
>TRBD1|TRBJ1-1|NA|TRBV25-1
CASTPDGTGGAWNTEAFF
TGTGCCAGCACCCCAGACGGGACAGGGGGCGCGTGGAACACTGAAGCTTTCTTT
>NA|TRBJ1-1|NA|TRBV2
CASSLDGGSEAFF
TGTGCCAGCAGTTTAGACGGAGGATCTGAAGCTTTCTTT
>TRBD2|TRBJ2-1|NA|TRBV20-1
CSASSSGRGGLSYNEQFF
TGCAGTGCTAGTAGTAGCGGGAGAGGGGGGTTGTCCTACAATGAGCAGTTCTTC
>TRBD2|TRBJ2-4|NA|TRBV5-4
CASSPGLAGEGYF
TGTGCCAGCAGCCCAGGACTAGCGGGAGAGGGGTACTTC
>NA|TRBJ1-2|NA|TRBV3-1/TRBV3-2
CASSQAQGHYGYTF
TGTGCCAGCAGCCAAGCACAGGGCCACTATGGCTACACCTTC
>NA|TRBJ2-1|NA|TRBV5-5
CASSLREDNEQFF
TGTGCCAGTAGCTTGAGGGAGGACAATGAGCAGTTCTTC
>NA|TRBJ2-2|NA|TRBV7-9
CASSALEAGELFF
TGTGCCAGCAGCGCCTTAGAAGCCGGGGAGCTGTTTTTT
>NA|TRBJ1-3|NA|TRBV28
CASLDPSSGNTIYF
TGTGCCAGCTTAGACCCTAGCTCTGGAAACACCATATATTTT
>TRBD1|TRBJ2-7|NA|TRBV9
CASSPGTGPWDYHEQYF
TGTGCCAGCAGCCCCGGGACAGGGCCTTGGGACTATCACGAGCAGTACTTC
>TRBD1|TRBJ1-1|once|TRBV5-7
CASSVRTGRTEAFF
TGTGCCAGCAGCGTACGGACAGGGCGAACTGAAGCTTTCTTT
>NA|TRBJ2-2|few|TRBV4-3
CASSQMGGTGELFF
TGCGCCAGCAGCCAAATGGGGGGCACCGGGGAGCTGTTTTTT
>NA|TRBJ1-1|NA|TRBV29-1
CSVGWNGAGNTEAFF
TGCAGCGTTGGCTGGAACGGTGCGGGGAACACTGAAGCTTTCTTT
>NA|TRBJ2-5|few|TRBV6-2/TRBV6-3
CASSPQGETQYF
TGTGCCAGCAGTCCCCAGGGGGAGACCCAGTACTTC
>NA|TRBJ2-7|NA|TRBV6-5
CASRYRVTYEQYF
TGTGCCAGCAGATACAGAGTAACCTACGAGCAGTACTTC
>TRBD1|TRBJ1-2|NA|TRBV5-6
CASSVTGTGVSGYTF
TGTGCCAGCAGCGTCACCGGGACAGGGGTTAGTGGCTACACCTTC
>TRBD2|TRBJ2-1|NA|TRBV2
CASSVGTSAYNEQFF
TGTGCCAGCAGTGTCGGGACTAGCGCCTACAATGAGCAGTTCTTC
>NA|TRBJ2-2|NA|TRBV6-4
CASSQDTNTGELFF
TGTGCCAGCAGTCAGGACACGAACACCGGGGAGCTGTTTTTT
>TRBD2|TRBJ2-1|NA|TRBV5-1
CASSLKFSGVDEQFF
TGCGCCAGCAGCTTGAAGTTTAGCGGGGTAGATGAGCAGTTCTTC
>TRBD2|TRBJ2-7|once|TRBV5-6
CASTMDPSGMSYEQYF
TGTGCCAGCACCATGGATCCTAGCGGGATGTCCTACGAGCAGTACTTC
>NA|TRBJ1-5|few|TRBV19
CASSFPGGNQPQHF
TGTGCCAGTAGCTTCCCCGGGGGCAATCAGCCCCAGCATTTT
>NA|TRBJ1-3|NA|TRBV24-1
CATSDPLGNTIYF
TGTGCCACCAGTGACCCTCTTGGAAACACCATATATTTT
>TRBD1|TRBJ2-1|NA|TRBV30
CAWSKGQGAGNEQFF
TGTGCCTGGAGTAAGGGACAGGGGGCGGGCAATGAGCAGTTCTTC
>TRBD1|TRBJ1-1|NA|TRBV28
CASSDGTGGTEAFF
TGTGCCAGCAGTGATGGGACAGGGGGCACTGAAGCTTTCTTT
>NA|TRBJ2-3|NA|TRBV3-1/TRBV3-2
CASSQPTGPDTQYF
TGTGCCAGCAGCCAACCGACAGGCCCAGATACGCAGTATTTT
>NA|TRBJ2-2|NA|TRBV5-4
CASSRELLTGSTGELFF
TGTGCCAGCAGCCGAGAGCTTCTGACTGGTTCGACCGGGGAGCTGTTTTTT
>NA|TRBJ1-5|NA|TRBV3-1/TRBV3-2
CASSDTANQPQHF
TGTGCCAGCAGCGATACAGCAAATCAGCCCCAGCATTTT
>TRBD2|TRBJ2-1|NA|TRBV10-1
CASSPFSGGRNEQFF
TGCGCCAGCAGCCCCTTTAGCGGGGGCCGGAATGAGCAGTTCTTC
>NA|TRBJ2-3|NA|TRBV2
CASSEVSGLGTDTQYF
TGTGCCAGCAGTGAAGTATCAGGGTTAGGCACAGATACGCAGTATTTT
>TRBD2|TRBJ2-3|once|TRBV7-2
CASSQQGGGAIDTQYF
TGTGCCAGCAGCCAGCAGGGCGGGGGGGCAATAGATACGCAGTATTTT
>TRBD1|TRBJ2-2|once|TRBV28
CASSFRGLNGELFF
TGTGCCAGCAGTTTTAGGGGGCTGAACGGGGAGCTGTTTTTT
>NA|TRBJ1-1|NA|TRBV9
CASSAGGATNTEAFF
TGTGCCAGCAGCGCCGGCGGGGCCACGAACACTGAAGCTTTCTTT
>NA|TRBJ1-2|NA|TRBV6-4
CASTGGVYGYTF
TGTGCCAGCACCGGGGGGGTATATGGCTACACCTTC
>NA|TRBJ1-5|NA|TRBV6-6
CASSYGGSWDQPQHF
TGTGCCAGCAGTTACGGAGGGAGCTGGGATCAGCCCCAGCATTTT
>TRBD1|TRBJ1-5|NA|TRBV2
CASSGPGQGIQPQHF
TGTGCCAGCAGTGGGCCCGGACAGGGGATCCAGCCCCAGCATTTT
>TRBD2|TRBJ2-2|NA|TRBV18
CASSQTSGGSRTGELFF
TGTGCCAGCTCACAGACTAGCGGGGGCTCCCGGACCGGGGAGCTGTTTTTT
>NA|TRBJ1-3|NA|TRBV19
CASSSTGTTGNTIYF
TGTGCCAGTAGCAGCACCGGGACAACTGGAAACACCATATATTTT
>NA|TRBJ2-3|once|TRBV3-1/TRBV3-2
CASSQSSGTDTQYF
TGTGCCAGCAGCCAATCCTCAGGCACAGATACGCAGTATTTT
>NA|TRBJ2-2|NA|TRBV5-6
CASSSQVGELFF
TGTGCCAGCAGCTCCCAGGTGGGGGAGCTGTTTTTT
>TRBD1|TRBJ2-5|few|TRBV7-2
CASSYRTGAQGETQYF
TGTGCCAGCAGCTATCGGACAGGGGCCCAAGGGGAGACCCAGTACTTC
>TRBD1|TRBJ1-1|NA|TRBV2
CASSSGTGRIGNTEAFF
TGTGCCAGCAGCTCCGGGACAGGGAGGATAGGGAACACTGAAGCTTTCTTT
>NA|TRBJ2-7|few|TRBV4-2
CASSQAEDSFYEQYF
TGTGCCAGCAGCCAAGCGGAGGACTCGTTCTACGAGCAGTACTTC